This TCR beta chain is from a study of T cells in localized non-small cell lung cancer. Regarding this clone: Its antigen is currently unknown.

Sequencing was performed with immunoSEQ multiplex PCR; in TCRdb, only in-frame clones are kept and a portion is missing. Of more than 4,500 clones listed, about 33% are singletons. The CDR3 is 16 residues long. J lost 0 bases, V lost 4 bases, and 8 bases had no gene match. The germline gives CDR1 LNHDA, CDR2 SQIVND (reference sequence). Study observations and caveats: Heterogeneity is still possible, as just one tumor region was sequenced. T cell clonality was highest in uninvolved adjacent lung, above tumor. In adjacent lung, a median roughly 60 of the top 100 tumor clones were found. Longer overall survival was associated with a higher density of T cells in the blood.

The sequenced sample was lung tumor tissue, obtained before any cancer treatment. The chain is built from TRBV19 and TRBJ2-7; 8 bases match TRBD1. The sequence was obtained from a female donor over 55 with stage I lung adenocarcinoma. DNA of the CDR3: TGTGCCAGTAGTACCCGACAGGGGAAGAACTCCTACGAGCAGTACTTC. Translated: CASSTRQGKNSYEQYF.